The next 3 T cell receptor beta chains were all read from a single sample in a study of blood T cells in healthy people across ages. For the second PCR, which ran for roughly 6 to 12 cycles, a sample-barcoded 5' primer and a J-beta primer mix were used. TCRdb re-called the 5' RACE reads with MiXCR, one entry per CDR3 protein. The sample consists of approximately 880,000 distinct CDR3 sequences, roughly 50% of them appearing once. The sequenced material came from blood. These receptors all stem from a man in his thirties or forties in good health.

The V and J genes are TRBV7-9 and TRBJ2-1; D unclear. The CDR3 length is 11 residues. The germline gives CDR1 SEHNR, CDR2 FQNEAQ (reference sequence). V lost 1 base, J lost 12 bases, and 7 bases lay in between. In DNA form, the CDR3 reads TGTGCCAGCAGCTTAGACACTCCGCAGTTCTTC. This sequence encodes CASSLDTPQFF.

V usage is TRBV3-1 and J usage is TRBJ2-7; D unresolved. Trimming stripped 0 bases from V and 3 bases from J, with 12 bases between. CDR1 LGHDT and CDR2 YNNKEL come from the germline V gene (reference sequence). CDR3 length: 15 residues. The CDR3 sequence is CASSQEGIHYYEQYF. The CDR3 nucleotides read TGTGCCAGCAGCCAAGAAGGGATCCACTACTACGAGCAGTACTTC.

The chain combines TRBV20-1 with TRBJ1-6; perhaps TRBD1 as D (5 bases). Deletions cut 0 bases from V and 9 bases from J, with 15 bases between. The CDR3 is 15 residues long. Germline V CDR1 and CDR2: DFQATT, SNEGSKA (reference sequence). The CDR3 region has the DNA TGCAGTGCTAGAGACTGGGGCCTAACTCTTTCACCCCTCCACTTT. Protein sequence: CSARDWGLTLSPLHF.